Listed here are 9 T cell receptor delta chains from one sample, sequenced in a study of DNA immune sequencing with unique molecular identifiers. A 32-plex genomic DNA assay used primers for all 8 TRDV and 4 TRDJ genes. The library had 12-nucleotide UMIs introduced over about 3 barcoding cycles, then a second adapter PCR. TCRdb ran CATT on the multiplex PCR reads. The data hold 2,300 or so delta-chain clones, with about 14% observed a single time. Sequenced sample: gamma-delta T cells enriched from blood buffy coat, or unenriched PBMCs (not recorded which). These receptors were obtained from a human donor in good health.

A remark on this clone: A read error may be the cause here, since a much bigger clone is one base away. V and J are TRDV1 and TRDJ1; 13 bases are shared with TRDD3. The J gene was not available in TCRdb and was assigned here by matching the DNA to germline segments. CDR1 is TSWWSYY, CDR2 QGS, per germline. The CDR3 is 25 amino acids. CDR3 in DNA: TGTGCTCTTGGGGAACTTCCCCCCACCTCTAGACCGTACTGGGGGATACGCGTTGAGGCCGATGAACTCATCTTT. Encoded protein: CALGELPPTSRPYWGIRVEADELIF.

This clone was picked up a small number of times. It is likely a read error: a sequence one base away is far more abundant. Other DNA variants within this sample encode the same CDR3. This chain uses TRDV2 with TRDJ3; D call uncertain. Deletions cut 4 bases from V and 0 bases from J, with 21 bases between. Germline CDR1 is GEAIGNYY and CDR2 is EKD. This CDR3 has 20 residues. CDR3 DNA sequence: TGTGCCTGTGATACCGTACTGACCTTAGGGAGCTCCTGGGACACCCGACAGATGTTTTTC. This encodes CACDTVLTLGSSWDTRQMFF.

Remarks on this clone: The protein that TCRdb holds for this DNA derives from a much larger clone and differs from the translated DNA at residue 14, which likely indicates a read error; the protein shown here is translated from the DNA. The chain links TRDV2 to TRDJ1; TRDD3 matches at 7 bases. The germline CDR1 and CDR2 sequences are GEAIGNYY and EKD. There are 15 residues in the CDR3. CDR3: CACDLLGTDTDKLTF. The CDR3 nucleotides are TGTGCCTGTGACCTACTGGGGACAGACACCGATAAACTCACCTTT.

The CDR3 spells CALGELTTGGYPYTDKLIF. In DNA form, the CDR3 reads TGTGCTCTTGGGGAACTTACGACTGGGGGATACCCGTACACCGATAAACTCATCTTT. The V and J genes are TRDV1 and TRDJ1; 12 bases line up with TRDD3. TCRdb offers no J gene call, so here the DNA was matched to germline to obtain one. The CDR3 is 19 residues long. After removal of 0 bases from V and 0 bases from J, the junction contained 8 bases not matched to a gene. In germline, CDR1 is TSWWSYY, CDR2 QGS.

V gene TRDV1 combines with J gene TRDJ1; 7 bases map to TRDD2. Germline V CDR1 and CDR2: TSWWSYY, QGS. This CDR3 has 19 amino acids. The ends lost 1 base at V and 1 base at J; junction bases unmatched: 15. The CDR3: CALGEPFPTSTRLTDKLIF. The DNA for the CDR3 is TGTGCTCTTGGGGAACCTTTTCCTACGTCTACGAGACTCACCGATAAACTCATCTTT.

This clone showed up just a few times. The rearrangement links TRAV29/DV5 to TRDJ1; 9 bases line up with TRDD3. In the absence of a J gene in TCRdb, the DNA was matched to germline to assign it here. Trimming at V came to 0 bases and at J to 0 bases, leaving 27 bases not matched to a gene. CDR1 and CDR2 from the germline V gene are NSMFDY and ISSIKDK. The CDR3 length is 23 residues. DNA for the CDR3: TGTGCAGCAAGCGATCCTTTACCCCTGTACTGGGGGACCGGCGGCGGGTACACCGATAAACTCATCTTT. Protein sequence: CAASDPLPLYWGTGGGYTDKLIF. The whole variable domain, filled in from reference TRAV29/DV5 and TRDJ1, reads DQQVKQNSPSLSVQEGRISILNCDYTNSMFDYFLWYKKYPAEGPTFLISISSIKDKNEDGRFTVFLNKSAKHLSLHIVPSQPGDSAVYFCAASDPLPLYWGTGGGYTDKLIFGKGTRVTVEP.

This clone was detected a few times. The protein that TCRdb holds for this DNA derives from a much larger clone and differs from the translated DNA at residue 12, which likely indicates a read error; the protein shown here is translated from the DNA. The V gene is TRDV2, the J gene TRDJ1; 11 bases line up with TRDD3. The CDR3 spans 18 residues. Germline V gene sequence: CDR1 GEAIGNYY, CDR2 EKD. Unmatched junction bases numbered 12, after V lost 2 bases and J lost 2 bases. CDR3 sequence reads: CACDILGDTGGKTDKLIF. The DNA for the CDR3 is TGTGCCTGTGACATTTTGGGGGATACGGGGGGCAAGACCGATAAACTCATCTTT.

This clone has more than one count but fewer than ten. Only one base separates this from a far larger clonotype, so it likely reflects a read error. This chain uses TRDV2 with TRDJ2; 9 nucleotides line up with TRDD3. The J call is doubtful: the DNA matches TRDJ1 better. Germline-derived CDR1 and CDR2 are GEAIGNYY and EKD. The CDR3 consists of 20 residues. CDR3 in amino acids: CACDNLGTGGYRTYTDKLIF. In DNA, the CDR3 is TGTGCCTGTGATAACCTTGGTACGGGGGGATACCGTACTTACACCGATAAGCTCATCTTT.

This clone is labeled medium-sized. This chain joins TRDV2 and TRDJ3; perhaps TRDD3 as D (6 bases). This CDR3 is 19 amino acids long. The germline CDR1 and CDR2 sequences are GEAIGNYY and EKD. V was cut by 0 bases and J by 0 bases, with 14 bases left in between. The CDR3 nucleotides read TGTGCCTGTGACACCGTACGGGGGGAGAGCTCCTGGGACACCCGACAGATGTTTTTC. As protein: CACDTVRGESSWDTRQMFF.